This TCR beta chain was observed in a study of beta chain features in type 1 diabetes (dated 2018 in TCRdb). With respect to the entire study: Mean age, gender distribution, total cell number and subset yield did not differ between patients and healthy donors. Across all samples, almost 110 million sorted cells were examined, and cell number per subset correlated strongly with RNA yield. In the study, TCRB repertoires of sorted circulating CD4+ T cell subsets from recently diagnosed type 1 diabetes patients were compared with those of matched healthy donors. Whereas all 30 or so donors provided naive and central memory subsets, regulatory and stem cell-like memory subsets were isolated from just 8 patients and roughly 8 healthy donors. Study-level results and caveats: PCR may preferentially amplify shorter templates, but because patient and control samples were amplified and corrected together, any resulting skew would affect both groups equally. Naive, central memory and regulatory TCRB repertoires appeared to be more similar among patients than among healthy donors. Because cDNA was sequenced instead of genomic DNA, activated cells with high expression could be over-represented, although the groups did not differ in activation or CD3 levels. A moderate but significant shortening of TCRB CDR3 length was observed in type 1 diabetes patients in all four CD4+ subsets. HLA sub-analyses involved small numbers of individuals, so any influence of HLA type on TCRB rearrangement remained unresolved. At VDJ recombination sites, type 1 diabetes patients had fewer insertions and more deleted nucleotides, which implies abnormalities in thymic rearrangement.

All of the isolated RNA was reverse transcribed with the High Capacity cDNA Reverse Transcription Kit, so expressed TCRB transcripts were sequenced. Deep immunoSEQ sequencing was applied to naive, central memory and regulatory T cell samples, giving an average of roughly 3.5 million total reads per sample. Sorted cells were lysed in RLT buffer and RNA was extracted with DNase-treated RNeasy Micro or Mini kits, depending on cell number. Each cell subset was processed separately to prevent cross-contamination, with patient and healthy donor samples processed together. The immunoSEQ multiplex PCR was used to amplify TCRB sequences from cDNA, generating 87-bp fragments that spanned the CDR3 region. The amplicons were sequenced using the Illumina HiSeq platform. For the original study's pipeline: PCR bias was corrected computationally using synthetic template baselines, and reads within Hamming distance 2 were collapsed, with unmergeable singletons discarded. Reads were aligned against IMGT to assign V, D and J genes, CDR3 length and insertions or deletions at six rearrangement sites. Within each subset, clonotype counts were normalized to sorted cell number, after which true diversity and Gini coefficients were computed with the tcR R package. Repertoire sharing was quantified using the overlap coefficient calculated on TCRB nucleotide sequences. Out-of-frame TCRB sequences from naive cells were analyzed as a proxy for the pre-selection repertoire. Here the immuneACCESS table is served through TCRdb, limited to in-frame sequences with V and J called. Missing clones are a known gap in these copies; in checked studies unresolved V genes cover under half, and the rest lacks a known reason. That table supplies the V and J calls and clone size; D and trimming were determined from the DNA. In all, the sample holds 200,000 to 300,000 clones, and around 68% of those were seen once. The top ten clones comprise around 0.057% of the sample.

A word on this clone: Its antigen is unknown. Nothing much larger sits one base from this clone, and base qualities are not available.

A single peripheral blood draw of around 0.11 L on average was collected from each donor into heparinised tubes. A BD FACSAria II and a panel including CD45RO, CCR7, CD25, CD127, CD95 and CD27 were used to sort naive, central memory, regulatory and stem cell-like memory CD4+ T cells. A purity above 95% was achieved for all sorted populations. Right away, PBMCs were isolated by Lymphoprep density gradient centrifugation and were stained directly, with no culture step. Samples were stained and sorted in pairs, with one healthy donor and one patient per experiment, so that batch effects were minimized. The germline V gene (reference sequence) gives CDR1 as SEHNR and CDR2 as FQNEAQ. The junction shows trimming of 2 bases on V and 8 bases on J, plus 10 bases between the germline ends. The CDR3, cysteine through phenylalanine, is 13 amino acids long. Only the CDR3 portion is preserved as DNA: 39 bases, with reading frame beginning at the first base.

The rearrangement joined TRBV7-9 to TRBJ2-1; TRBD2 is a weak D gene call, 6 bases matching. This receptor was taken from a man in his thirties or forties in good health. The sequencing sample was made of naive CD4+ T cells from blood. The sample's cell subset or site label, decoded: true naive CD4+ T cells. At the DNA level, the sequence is TGTGCCAGCAGCTTAATGGCTAGCGATGAGCAGTTCTTC. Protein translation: CASSLMASDEQFF.